Sequencing of this T cell receptor (beta chain) was carried out in a study of blood T cell repertoires in COVID-19. This clone was picked up one time. TCRdb's copy holds only in-frame clones and misses some; the assay was immunoSEQ multiplex PCR. The sample comprises some 180,000 clones, around 84% of which are singletons, and under 15% rests with the top ten. The V gene's germline CDR1 is LNHNV and CDR2 YYDKDF (reference sequence). Trimming took 6 bases from V and 3 from J; bases not matched to a gene: 4. This CDR3 is 14 amino acids long. The rearrangement links TRBV15 to TRBJ2-2; 7 positions match TRBD1. The receptor was derived from a human donor in a cohort sampled during active COVID-19. The sequenced sample was peripheral blood. This CDR3 reads CATSPQGDTGELFF. CDR3 DNA: TGTGCCACCAGTCCTCAGGGGGACACCGGGGAGCTGTTTTTT.